This passage covers 4 T cell receptor beta chains from one sample sequenced in a study of blood T cell repertoires in COVID-19. The method was immunoSEQ multiplex PCR; TCRdb's version includes in-frame clones alone and lacks a portion of them. Counted here are under 200,000 clones, more than 60% occurring once; the ten biggest clones make up around 2.7%. The specimen sequenced was peripheral blood. The receptor set was obtained from a man between 65 and 80 years old with acute or convalescent COVID-19.

In this sample, this clone turned up once. Here the CDR3 DNA reads TGTGCCACCAGTGACAGCAGGGGCACAGATACGCAGTATTTT. Translated: CATSDSRGTDTQYF. The chain recombines TRBV24-1 with TRBJ2-3; D perhaps matches TRBD1 (5 bases). The CDR3 contains 14 residues. Looked up from germline, CDR1 is KGHDR and CDR2 is SFDVKD. V shed 4 bases and J shed 1 base, with 8 bases lying between them.

The chain is built from TRBV3-1 (or the pseudogene TRBV3-2) and TRBJ1-4, with D perhaps matching TRBD1 (6 bases). Germline values: CDR1 LGHDT, CDR2 YNNKEL (reference sequence). Trimming shortened V by 3 bases and J by 6 bases, and 11 bases separated the two germline ends. The CDR3 sequence is 14 residues long. This CDR3 reads CASSQREGDEKLFF. Here the CDR3 DNA reads TGTGCCAGCAGCCAGAGGGAGGGGGATGAAAAACTGTTTTTT.

This clone has just one count. The sample has other DNA sequences that encode this CDR3 too. The rearrangement joins TRBV6-5 to TRBJ1-1; no clear D. Germline lookup yields CDR1 MNHEY and CDR2 SVGAGI. This CDR3 has 14 residues. V was pared by 0 bases and J by 1 base, with 6 bases between. The CDR3 sequence is CASSYSNRNTEAFF. The CDR3 DNA reads TGTGCCAGCAGTTACTCTAACAGGAACACTGAAGCTTTCTTT.

The V gene is TRBV4-2, the J gene TRBJ2-6, with TRBD2 identical over 10 bases. Per germline, CDR1 LGHNA and CDR2 YNFKEQ. The CDR3 contains 17 residues. After removal of 4 bases from V and 2 bases from J, the junction contained 5 bases not matched to a gene. CDR3 amino acids: CASSLEAGGPGANVLTF. CDR3 bases: TGTGCCAGCAGCCTTGAAGCGGGGGGGCCTGGGGCCAACGTCCTGACTTTC.